Listed below are T cell receptor beta chains from one sample, sequenced in a study of T cells in Graves' hyperthyroidism and ophthalmopathy. TCRdb ran MiXCR on the multiplex PCR reads and lists one entry per CDR3 protein. The table lists hundreds of thousands of distinct CDR3 sequences, roughly 25% of them singletons. The sequenced sample consisted of blood. The receptors here all came from a woman in her thirties with Graves' ophthalmopathy. Each CDR3 is given with its conserved first and last residue. A D gene is named only where the DNA matches it firmly. Clone sizes are given selectively: once, few, many, or a class where the clone is expanded.

d_call j_call clone_size v_call cdr3_aa cdr3_nt
NA TRBJ2-7 NA TRBV12-3/TRBV12-4 CASTQAPGVISYEQYF TGTGCCAGCACCCAAGCCCCCGGGGTAATTTCCTACGAGCAGTACTTC
TRBD1 TRBJ1-5 NA TRBV30 CAWRGGSNQPQHF TGTGCCTGGAGAGGGGGCAGCAATCAGCCCCAGCATTTT
NA TRBJ1-2 many TRBV12-3/TRBV12-4 CASSLREAYNGYTF TGTGCCAGCAGTTTACGTGAGGCGTACAATGGCTACACCTTC
NA TRBJ1-2 NA TRBV18 CASTEAANYGYTF TGTGCCAGCACGGAGGCAGCTAACTATGGCTACACCTTC
TRBD1 TRBJ1-1 many TRBV29-1 CSVDSRDRGKDTEAFF TGCAGCGTTGATTCCCGGGACAGGGGAAAGGACACTGAAGCTTTCTTT
NA TRBJ1-1 few TRBV15 CATSRDGVVGLDTEAFF TGTGCCACCAGCAGAGATGGGGTCGTGGGACTAGACACTGAAGCTTTCTTT
TRBD1 TRBJ2-5 few TRBV7-9 CASSSSWDRGGETQYF TGTGCCAGCAGCTCATCCTGGGACAGGGGCGGAGAGACCCAGTACTTC
NA TRBJ2-3 NA TRBV15 CATSRDGYTDTQYF TGTGCCACCAGCAGAGATGGCTACACAGATACGCAGTATTTT
NA TRBJ1-5 NA TRBV4-1 CASSQEVKGNQPQHF TGCGCCAGCAGCCAAGAGGTGAAAGGAAATCAGCCCCAGCATTTT
NA TRBJ1-1 NA TRBV2 CASSEASGSTEACF TGTGCCAGCAGTGAAGCATCCGGGAGCACTGAAGCTTGCTTT
NA TRBJ2-3 NA TRBV4-1 CASSPKVGVADTQYF TGCGCCAGCAGCCCTAAAGTGGGGGTCGCAGATACGCAGTATTTT
TRBD1 TRBJ2-7 NA TRBV6-1 CASSRGTGGYEQYF TGTGCCAGCAGTCGGGGGACAGGGGGCTACGAGCAGTACTTC
TRBD2 TRBJ2-7 few TRBV12-3/TRBV12-4 CASSFVAGGGGEQYF TGTGCCAGCAGTTTTGTAGCGGGAGGCGGTGGCGAGCAGTACTTC
NA TRBJ1-5 many TRBV28 CASKFNRENQPQHF TGTGCCAGCAAGTTTAACAGGGAGAATCAGCCCCAGCATTTT
NA TRBJ1-5 many TRBV5-1 CASSFSPGANQPQHF TGCGCCAGCAGCTTTTCACCAGGAGCCAATCAGCCCCAGCATTTT
NA TRBJ1-1 few TRBV7-9 CASSPEVGKTEAFF TGTGCCAGCAGCCCGGAGGTAGGGAAGACTGAAGCTTTCTTT
TRBD2 TRBJ2-7 many TRBV27 CASSSPGLAIYEQYF TGTGCCAGCAGCTCTCCGGGACTAGCGATATACGAGCAGTACTTC
TRBD1 TRBJ2-7 NA TRBV6-1 CASRRTGGLFETYEQYF TGTGCCAGCAGGCGGACAGGGGGCCTATTTGAAACCTACGAGCAGTACTTC
TRBD2 TRBJ2-5 many TRBV5-5 CASSLTRGGVETQYF TGTGCCAGCAGCCTTACCCGGGGGGGCGTAGAGACCCAGTACTTC